This T cell receptor beta chain was profiled in a study of circulating and synovial CD4+ cells in juvenile arthritis. Findings of the study overall: Bulk blood CD4 samples held at least an order of magnitude more or fewer genomes than CPL. These repertoires were less diverse than bulk blood CD4 repertoires. The pathogenic-like versus bulk T cell difference escaped Vbeta family analysis. Shared-clonotype fractions with synovium likely underestimate full repertoire overlap.

The table came from immunoSEQ multiplex PCR; TCRdb's copy has only in-frame clones and leaves some out. The sample holds around 13,000 clones, 65% to 85% seen once. The CDR3 length is 15 residues. Trimming removed 1 base from V and 6 bases from J, with 10 bases in between. Germline loops: CDR1 KGHSH, CDR2 LQKENI. Comments on this clone: Antigen specificity is unknown. This sample also contains other DNA sequences that code for the same CDR3.

This chain connects TRBV18 to TRBJ1-6, with D possibly matching TRBD1 (5 bases). Sequencing was done on a sample of CD4+ T cells from synovial fluid. This receptor was taken from a human patient with juvenile idiopathic arthritis. Some clones in this sample may be carry-over from other donors' samples. The CDR3 region is CASSPQGNSNSPLHF. The CDR3 coding sequence is TGTGCCAGCTCACCACAGGGGAATAGTAATTCACCCCTCCACTTT.